The 24 T cell receptor beta chains presented below share a single source sample, sequenced in a study of blood T cells in healthy people across ages. Together with a sample-barcoded 5' primer, a J-beta primer mix was included in a second PCR lasting about 7 to 12 cycles. Each CDR3 protein is one row after TCRdb ran MiXCR on the 5' RACE reads. The repertoire holds around 820,000 distinct CDR3 sequences, with about 25% as singletons. The same data also contributed to another study, on T cells of mothers and their children.

What was sequenced was blood. Source of these receptors: a boy aged 5-17 years in good health.

This clonotype came up a few times. The chain recombines TRBV9 with TRBJ2-7; D unclear. Germline V gives CDR1 SGDLS, CDR2 YYNGEE. Trimming left V 0 bases short and J 1 base short, with 8 bases between. This CDR3 is built from 14 residues. The CDR3 DNA is TGTGCCAGCAGCGTAGATTCCCGGTCCTACGAGCAGTACTTC. It codes for CASSVDSRSYEQYF.

This clonotype was seen more than once but under ten times. This chain links TRBV6-1 with TRBJ2-3; TRBD1 agrees at 8 bases. V shed 5 bases, J shed 1 base, and the junction held 14 bases outside the gene matches. The germline V gene has CDR1 MNHNS and CDR2 SASEGT. This CDR3 contains 18 residues. CDR3 in DNA: TGTGCCAGCAGTCCCATACTTTACGGACAGGGAGGCACAGATACGCAGTATTTT. This codes for CASSPILYGQGGTDTQYF.

This chain connects TRBV7-3 to TRBJ2-3; D gene unclear. CDR3 length: 14 residues. Germline CDR1 SGHTA, CDR2 FQGTGA. V dropped 0 bases and J dropped 4 bases, with 8 bases sitting between them. In DNA form, the CDR3 reads TGTGCCAGCAGCTTAACAAGCGCCCCAGATACGCAGTATTTT. Its translation: CASSLTSAPDTQYF. The full variable domain, rest sourced from reference TRBV7-3 and TRBJ2-3, is GAGVSQTPSNKVTEKGKYVELRCDPISGHTALYWYRQSLGQGPEFLIYFQGTGAADDSGLPNDRFFAVRPEGSVSTLKIQRTERGDSAVYLCASSLTSAPDTQYFGPGTRLTVL.

The V gene is TRBV7-9, the J gene TRBJ2-5; maybe TRBD2 (7 bases). The CDR3 is 14 amino acids. Per the germline V gene, CDR1 is SEHNR and CDR2 is FQNEAQ (reference sequence). The V end lost 7 bases, the J end lost 5 bases, and 17 bases lay between the germline ends. In DNA form, the CDR3 reads TGTGCCAGCACCATGGGGGGGCGAGGGGAGACCCAGTACTTC. Translated: CASTMGGRGETQYF. The complete variable domain, with remaining parts taken from reference TRBV7-9 and TRBJ2-5, reads DTGVSQNPRHKITKRGQNVTFRCDPISEHNRLYWYRQTLGQGPEFLTYFQNEAQLEKSRLLSDRFSAERPKGSFSTLEIQRTEQGDSAMYLCASTMGGRGETQYFGPGTRLLVL.

The chain combines TRBV12-3 or TRBV12-4 with TRBJ2-4, with 9 nucleotides matching TRBD2. V lost 5 bases to trimming and J lost 6 bases; unmatched junction nucleotides: 8. CDR3 size: 15 residues. CDR3 protein: CASSPAGGNPNIQYF. The DNA of the CDR3 is TGTGCCAGCAGTCCTGCGGGGGGGAACCCAAACATTCAGTACTTC.

The CDR3 region is CASSWGGENYGYTF. The CDR3 nucleotides are TGCGCCAGCAGCTGGGGAGGAGAGAACTATGGCTACACCTTC. The chain combines TRBV5-1 with TRBJ1-2; no firm D call. Germline V gene sequence: CDR1 SGHRS, CDR2 YFSETQ. The CDR3 contains 14 residues. V was clipped by 3 bases and J by 2 bases, with 11 bases between them. Full variable domain (missing parts from reference TRBV5-1 and TRBJ1-2): KAGVTQTPRYLIKTRGQQVTLSCSPISGHRSVSWYQQTPGQGLQFLFEYFSETQRNKGNFPGRFSGRQFSNSRSEMNVSTLELGDSALYLCASSWGGENYGYTFGSGTRLTVV.

In this sample, this clonotype turned up once. This may stem from a read error, because a much larger clone lies one nucleotide away. The CDR3 ends on some other residue instead of the conserved phenylalanine or tryptophan, so this is likely a read error. The genes are TRBV5-5 and TRBJ1-4; 7 bases map to TRBD1. CDR3 length: 15 amino acids. In germline, CDR1 is SGHKS, CDR2 YYEKEE (reference sequence). V lost 4 bases, J lost 5 bases, and 8 bases stayed unmatched. CDR3 region: CASSKTGQQNEKLFL. In DNA, the CDR3 is TGTGCCAGCAGCAAAACGGGACAGCAAAATGAAAAACTGTTTCTT.

This clonotype has just a few counts. The rearrangement links TRBV28 to TRBJ2-7; a possible D gene is TRBD2 (5 bases). This CDR3 has 11 residues. Trimming pared 8 bases from V and 5 bases from J, leaving 10 bases between. Germline V CDR1 and CDR2: MDHEN, SYDVKM. As DNA, the CDR3 is TGTGCCAGCCGGACTTTGAACGAGCAGTACTTC. This translates into CASRTLNEQYF.

The chain uses TRBV12-3 or TRBV12-4 and TRBJ2-1, with TRBD1 as a possible D gene (6 bases). The assigned J gene may be wrong: the sequence end matches TRBJ2-7 better. CDR3 size: 12 residues. The CDR3 DNA reads TGTGCCAGCGGGGACATGACCTACGAGCAGTACTTC. Residues: CASGDMTYEQYF.

V usage is TRBV5-1 and J usage is TRBJ2-5, with a tentative D call TRBD2 (6 bases). Germline assignment: CDR1 SGHRS and CDR2 YFSETQ. This CDR3 contains 14 residues. The V gene lost 4 bases and the J gene lost 5 bases, with 15 bases spanning the gap. The CDR3 DNA reads TGCGCCAGCAGCCCCCCCGGCGGGGCGGAGACCCAGTACTTC. Its translation is CASSPPGGAETQYF.

This clonotype was recorded a few times. A read error may account for a junction end that differs from germline. The chain employs TRBV7-7 and TRBJ2-5; 8 positions match TRBD1. CDR3 size: 14 residues. Germline CDR1 and CDR2: SSHAT and FNYEAQ (reference sequence). CDR3 bases: TGTGCTAGCAGCTTGGACAGGGTCCGGGAGACCCAGTACTTC. The encoded protein is CASSLDRVRETQYF.

This clonotype was observed a handful of times. This rearrangement joins TRBV24-1 to TRBJ2-3, with D possibly TRBD2 on 6 matching bases. This CDR3 spans 14 amino acids. V lost 1 base and J 8 bases, leaving 12 bases between the germline ends. The germline gives CDR1 KGHDR, CDR2 SFDVKD. CDR3: CATSDLRGGGTQYF. The CDR3 region has the DNA TGTGCCACCAGTGATTTACGGGGAGGAGGTACGCAGTATTTT.

This chain uses TRBV11-2 with TRBJ2-5; the D is unclear. Germline V gene sequence: CDR1 SGHAT, CDR2 FQNNGV. The V gene lost 5 bases and the J gene lost 2 bases, with 12 bases spanning the gap. The CDR3 loop spans 14 amino acids. The CDR3: CASSALVGQETQYF. The CDR3 nucleotides are TGTGCCAGCAGCGCCCTAGTCGGGCAAGAGACCCAGTACTTC.

The chain employs TRBV15 and TRBJ2-5; TRBD1 is a possible D gene (6 bases). The J call is doubtful: the DNA matches TRBJ2-7 better. The CDR3 runs 14 residues. CDR1 is LNHNV, CDR2 YYDKDF, per germline (reference sequence). Here the CDR3 reads CATSRVATGHEQYF. In DNA form, the CDR3 reads TGTGCCACCAGCAGAGTAGCGACAGGCCACGAGCAGTACTTC.

This clonotype was seen more than once but under ten times. This CDR3 reads CASSHTRTGSEAFF. The CDR3 nucleotides read TGTGCCAGCAGTCACACAAGGACAGGGTCTGAAGCTTTCTTT. V and J are TRBV28 and TRBJ1-1; 8 bases agree with TRBD1. This CDR3 is built from 14 residues. V gave up 5 bases and J gave up 6 bases; unmatched junction bases: 8. CDR1 is MDHEN and CDR2 is SYDVKM in the germline V gene. The full variable domain, in which reference TRBV28 and TRBJ1-1 provide the parts outside the CDR3, is DVKVTQSSRYLVKRTGEKVFLECVQDMDHENMFWYRQDPGLGLRLIYFSYDVKMKEKGDIPEGYSVSREKKERFSLILESASTNQTSMYLCASSHTRTGSEAFFGQGTRLTVV.

The chain has TRBV7-2 and TRBJ2-1; 7 nucleotides align to TRBD2. CDR3 length: 15 residues. Germline values: CDR1 SGHTA, CDR2 FQGNSA. V lost 6 bases, J lost 2 bases, and 7 bases stayed unmatched. Written as DNA, the CDR3 is TGTGCCAGCAGTTCCCTAGCGGCCACCTACAATGAGCAGTTCTTC. Translated, it gives CASSSLAATYNEQFF. Using reference TRBV7-2 and TRBJ2-1 for the parts outside the CDR3, the full variable domain is GAGVSQSPSNKVTEKGKDVELRCDPISGHTALYWYRQSLGQGLEFLIYFQGNSAPDKSGLPSDRFSAERTGGSVSTLTIQRTQQEDSAVYLCASSSLAATYNEQFFGPGTRLTVL.

The J gene is TRBJ2-2, the V gene TRBV9; TRBD2 agrees at 10 bases. This CDR3 has 16 amino acids. The V segment lost 0 bases and the J segment 5 bases; nucleotides outside the gene matches: 4. The germline gives CDR1 SGDLS, CDR2 YYNGEE. CDR3 amino acids: CASSVAASGRTGELFF. DNA for the CDR3: TGTGCCAGCAGCGTAGCGGCTAGCGGGAGAACCGGGGAGCTGTTTTTT.

This rearrangement joins TRBV4-3 to TRBJ1-1; tentatively, D is TRBD1 (6 bases). CDR1 and CDR2 (germline): LGHNA, YSLEER. V lost 3 bases and J 0 bases, leaving 17 bases between the germline ends. This CDR3 spans 17 amino acids. The CDR3 sequence: CASSHRRGGNMNTEAFF. The CDR3 coding sequence is TGCGCCAGCAGCCATCGCAGGGGTGGAAACATGAACACTGAAGCTTTCTTT.

The gene calls are TRBV7-3 and TRBJ1-4; D is unclear. V was clipped by 1 base and J by 7 bases, with 7 bases between them. The CDR3 extends over 13 amino acids. From germline, CDR1 is SGHTA and CDR2 FQGTGA. The CDR3 nucleotides read TGTGCCAGCAGCTTAAATCCTGGTGAAAAACTGTTTTTT. This codes for CASSLNPGEKLFF.

Comments on this clonotype: The germline gene is not matched at one end of the junction; a read error may be the cause. CDR3 sequence reads: CAISELDPSTDTRYF. The CDR3 bases are TGTGCCATCAGTGAGTTGGACCCGAGTACAGATACGCGGTATTTT. The chain employs TRBV10-3 and TRBJ2-3; D remains ambiguous. CDR3 length equals 15 residues. CDR1 is ENHRY and CDR2 is SYGVKD in the germline V gene.

This clonotype occurred a few times. This chain uses TRBV2 with TRBJ2-2, with TRBD1 matching 11 bases. With V trimmed by 3 bases and J by 7 bases, 1 base remained unmatched. CDR1 is SNHLY and CDR2 is FYNNEI in the germline V gene. The CDR3 totals 14 residues. CDR3 protein: CASSEGQGVGELFF. The CDR3 DNA is TGTGCCAGCAGTGAGGGACAGGGGGTCGGGGAGCTGTTTTTT.

The gene calls are TRBV9 and TRBJ2-3; the D is unclear. Germline CDR1 reads SGDLS; CDR2 reads YYNGEE. The CDR3 length is 14 residues. V was cut by 1 base and J by 0 bases, with 6 bases left in between. The CDR3 sequence: CASSVRASTDTQYF. The CDR3 region has the DNA TGTGCCAGCAGCGTACGAGCTAGCACAGATACGCAGTATTTT.

Only a few counts were recorded for this clonotype. This rearrangement joins TRBV18 to TRBJ2-2, with D tentatively TRBD1 (6 bases). V was pared by 2 bases and J by 2 bases, with 12 bases between. Germline-derived CDR1 and CDR2 are KGHSH and LQKENI. This CDR3 is 16 amino acids long. The CDR3 DNA reads as TGTGCCAGCTCACCAAGTACGGACAGCAACACCGGGGAGCTGTTTTTT. It is translated as CASSPSTDSNTGELFF.

This clonotype was observed a handful of times. This rearrangement joins TRBV2 to TRBJ2-1; 16 bases match TRBD2. V shed 7 bases and J 8 bases; nucleotides not matched to a gene: 11. CDR1 and CDR2 from the germline V gene are SNHLY and FYNNEI. The CDR3 length is 17 residues. As DNA, the CDR3 is TGTGCCAGCATCCGGGGACTAGCGGGAGGGAGGGAGGATGAGCAGTTCTTC. The encoded protein is CASIRGLAGGREDEQFF.